Listed below are T cell receptor beta chains from one sample, sequenced in a study of shared clonotypes between healthy human individuals. Assay: immunoSEQ multiplex PCR; the TCRdb copy retains only in-frame clones and omits some. The repertoire includes about 2.1 million clones, over 85% of them detected once, and about 1.7% sits in the top ten. Sequencing was performed on naive CD8+ T cells from PBMCs. The receptor set was obtained from a man between 18 and 29 years old in good health. Some clones in this sample may be carry-over from other donors' samples. Both conserved end residues are part of each CDR3. Each record gives: D gene, V gene, CDR3 length, J gene, clone size, CDR3 DNA, CDR3 protein. D genes are given only for firm matches. Not all rows give a size; the values are once, few, many and, for expanded clones, a class.

d_call: .; v_call: TRBV28; cdr3_length: 13; j_call: TRBJ2-3; clone_size: .; cdr3_nt: TGTGCCAGCAGTTTGCAAGGCTCCGATACGCAGTATTTT; cdr3_aa: CASSLQGSDTQYF
d_call: TRBD1; v_call: TRBV11-2; cdr3_length: 14; j_call: TRBJ2-7; clone_size: .; cdr3_nt: TGTGCCAGCAGCCCCACCGGGACAGGGAACGAGCAGTACTTC; cdr3_aa: CASSPTGTGNEQYF
d_call: .; v_call: TRBV11-2; cdr3_length: 12; j_call: TRBJ1-1; clone_size: .; cdr3_nt: TGTGCCAGCAGCTTCAGGGATTGGGGAGCTTTCTTT; cdr3_aa: CASSFRDWGAFF
d_call: TRBD1; v_call: TRBV9; cdr3_length: 16; j_call: TRBJ1-2; clone_size: .; cdr3_nt: TGTGCCAGCAGCGAGAGGGGGGCACAGGGGGCCGGAGGCTACACCTTC; cdr3_aa: CASSERGAQGAGGYTF
d_call: TRBD1; v_call: TRBV11-1; cdr3_length: 15; j_call: TRBJ1-1; clone_size: .; cdr3_nt: TGTGCCAGCAGCCGGGGACAGCAAAGGAACACTGAAGCTTTCTTT; cdr3_aa: CASSRGQQRNTEAFF
d_call: .; v_call: TRBV7-6; cdr3_length: 16; j_call: TRBJ1-2; clone_size: .; cdr3_nt: .; cdr3_aa: CASSLDFGAGGYGYTF
d_call: TRBD2; v_call: TRBV27; cdr3_length: 20; j_call: TRBJ2-7; clone_size: .; cdr3_nt: TGTGCCAGCAGTTACCAGAGTGGGCTTGGGACTAGAATCCCCTCCTACGAGCAGTACTTC; cdr3_aa: CASSYQSGLGTRIPSYEQYF
d_call: .; v_call: TRBV5-1; cdr3_length: 13; j_call: TRBJ1-2; clone_size: once; cdr3_nt: TGCGCCAGCAGCTTGGTTGCAGAATATGGCTACACCTTC; cdr3_aa: CASSLVAEYGYTF
d_call: TRBD2; v_call: TRBV7-2; cdr3_length: 15; j_call: TRBJ2-7; clone_size: .; cdr3_nt: TGTGCCAGCAGCTTAGTACTTAGCGGGGCCGACGAGCAGTACTTC; cdr3_aa: CASSLVLSGADEQYF
d_call: TRBD1; v_call: TRBV15; cdr3_length: 15; j_call: TRBJ2-2; clone_size: .; cdr3_nt: TGTGCCACCACTGCCGAAGGGGGCGTCACCGGGGAGCTGTTTTTT; cdr3_aa: CATTAEGGVTGELFF
d_call: TRBD2; v_call: TRBV9; cdr3_length: 17; j_call: TRBJ2-1; clone_size: once; cdr3_nt: TGTGCCAGCAGCGTAGATGGTTCCCTAGCGGGGTACAATGAGCAGTTCTTC; cdr3_aa: CASSVDGSLAGYNEQFF
d_call: .; v_call: TRBV13; cdr3_length: 14; j_call: TRBJ2-3; clone_size: .; cdr3_nt: TGTGCCAGCAGATTTGGAGTCTTCACAGATACGCAGTATTTT; cdr3_aa: CASRFGVFTDTQYF
d_call: .; v_call: TRBV27; cdr3_length: 15; j_call: TRBJ2-3; clone_size: .; cdr3_nt: TGTGCCAGCAGTTTAGAAAGCGACCCCACAGATACGCAGTATTTT; cdr3_aa: CASSLESDPTDTQYF
d_call: TRBD2; v_call: TRBV27; cdr3_length: 17; j_call: TRBJ2-2; clone_size: .; cdr3_nt: TGTGCCAGCAGTCCCCAAGGACTAGCGGGAGACCCCGGGGAGCTGTTTTTT; cdr3_aa: CASSPQGLAGDPGELFF
d_call: TRBD1; v_call: TRBV29-1; cdr3_length: 15; j_call: TRBJ2-7; clone_size: .; cdr3_nt: TGCAGCGTTGAAGGCACAGGGGAAACCCCCTACGAGCAGTACTTC; cdr3_aa: CSVEGTGETPYEQYF
d_call: TRBD1; v_call: TRBV9; cdr3_length: 14; j_call: TRBJ1-2; clone_size: .; cdr3_nt: TGTGCCAGCAGCCCCCGGACAGGGGATTTGGGCTACACCTTC; cdr3_aa: CASSPRTGDLGYTF
d_call: .; v_call: TRBV11-2; cdr3_length: 13; j_call: TRBJ1-1; clone_size: .; cdr3_nt: TGTGCCAGCAGCTTAGGGTTGGGCACTGAAGCTTTCTTT; cdr3_aa: CASSLGLGTEAFF
d_call: TRBD2; v_call: TRBV2; cdr3_length: 11; j_call: TRBJ2-1; clone_size: .; cdr3_nt: TGTGCCAGCGTAGCGGGGGGTGAGCAGTTCTTC; cdr3_aa: CASVAGGEQFF
d_call: .; v_call: TRBV4-2; cdr3_length: 14; j_call: TRBJ2-3; clone_size: .; cdr3_nt: TGTGCCAGCATAGGGGGACACAGCACAGATACGCAGTATTTT; cdr3_aa: CASIGGHSTDTQYF
d_call: .; v_call: TRBV6-5; cdr3_length: 15; j_call: TRBJ2-2; clone_size: .; cdr3_nt: TGTGCCAGCAGTTACTCGCTTCGGAAGGGCGGGGAGCTGTTTTTT; cdr3_aa: CASSYSLRKGGELFF
d_call: .; v_call: TRBV7-9; cdr3_length: 14; j_call: TRBJ2-4; clone_size: .; cdr3_nt: TGTGCCAGCAGCGTGCTAGCGTCCAAAAACATTCAGTACTTC; cdr3_aa: CASSVLASKNIQYF
d_call: .; v_call: TRBV27; cdr3_length: 14; j_call: TRBJ1-4; clone_size: .; cdr3_nt: TGTGCCAGCAGATCACAGGGATGGGGAGAAAAACTGTTTTTT; cdr3_aa: CASRSQGWGEKLFF
d_call: TRBD2; v_call: TRBV2; cdr3_length: 18; j_call: TRBJ2-1; clone_size: .; cdr3_nt: TGTGCCAGCAGTGGAAGCCTTAGCGGGAGTTACTCCTACAATGAGCAGTTCTTC; cdr3_aa: CASSGSLSGSYSYNEQFF
d_call: TRBD2; v_call: TRBV9; cdr3_length: 16; j_call: TRBJ2-1; clone_size: .; cdr3_nt: TGTGCCAGCAGCGCCGGGACTAGCGGGAGGGTCGATGAGCAGTTCTTC; cdr3_aa: CASSAGTSGRVDEQFF
d_call: .; v_call: TRBV29-1; cdr3_length: 14; j_call: TRBJ2-3; clone_size: once; cdr3_nt: TGCAGCGTTTGGGGCCTTGGCCGCACAGATACGCAGTATTTT; cdr3_aa: CSVWGLGRTDTQYF
d_call: TRBD2; v_call: TRBV30; cdr3_length: 13; j_call: TRBJ2-7; clone_size: .; cdr3_nt: TGTGCCTGGAGTGTCGGGGGGGCCTACGAGCAGTACTTC; cdr3_aa: CAWSVGGAYEQYF
d_call: TRBD2; v_call: TRBV5-6; cdr3_length: 16; j_call: TRBJ2-7; clone_size: .; cdr3_nt: TGTGCCAGCAGCCCCGGAGGGGGGACTAGCGGTTACGAGCAGTACTTC; cdr3_aa: CASSPGGGTSGYEQYF
d_call: .; v_call: TRBV27; cdr3_length: 14; j_call: TRBJ2-7; clone_size: .; cdr3_nt: TGTGCCAGCAGTGATGGGAGTAGCGCCTACGAGCAGTACTTC; cdr3_aa: CASSDGSSAYEQYF
d_call: .; v_call: TRBV7-9; cdr3_length: 12; j_call: TRBJ2-3; clone_size: .; cdr3_nt: TGTGCCAGCAGCTTATATACAGATACGCAGTATTTT; cdr3_aa: CASSLYTDTQYF
d_call: TRBD2; v_call: TRBV29-1; cdr3_length: 13; j_call: TRBJ2-1; clone_size: .; cdr3_nt: TGCAGCGTGGGGGGACTAGCGGGGAATGAGCAGTTCTTC; cdr3_aa: CSVGGLAGNEQFF
d_call: .; v_call: TRBV28; cdr3_length: 13; j_call: TRBJ1-2; clone_size: .; cdr3_nt: TGTGCCAGCAGTTTAGGGGGGACCTATGGCTACACCTTC; cdr3_aa: CASSLGGTYGYTF
d_call: .; v_call: TRBV2; cdr3_length: 11; j_call: TRBJ1-1; clone_size: few; cdr3_nt: TGTGCCAGCAGTCACAACACTGAAGCTTTCTTT; cdr3_aa: CASSHNTEAFF
d_call: .; v_call: TRBV10-3; cdr3_length: 13; j_call: TRBJ2-2; clone_size: .; cdr3_nt: TGTGCCGTTTTCCGGGCAGCTCACGGGGAGCTGTTTTTT; cdr3_aa: CAVFRAAHGELFF